The 18 T cell receptor beta chains listed next were all sequenced from one sample in a study of Ad26.COV2.S vaccination and SARS-CoV-2 variants. The sample's treatment: roughly 19 received Ad26.COV2.S at low or high dose, single or two shots; about 5 received placebo; per-sample allocation not given. Specimen acquisition occurred on day 63 following the initial vaccine or placebo injection. Generated by immunoSEQ multiplex PCR, the TCRdb table keeps only in-frame clones and is missing some. Of approximately 400,000 clones listed, approximately 85% are singletons. The sample consisted of peripheral blood, taken in a trial of Ad26.COV2.S vaccine versus placebo. The receptors were gathered from a person aged 18-60 years who received the Ad26.COV2.S COVID-19 vaccine or a placebo.

V gene TRBV7-9 combines with J gene TRBJ2-7; 13 nucleotides match TRBD2. V was pared by 6 bases and J by 4 bases, with 6 bases of the junction left unmatched. This CDR3 is built from 15 residues. CDR1 and CDR2 (germline): SEHNR, FQNEAQ (reference sequence). CDR3 bases: TGTGCCAGCAGTCTCCGGACTAGCGGGAGATACGAGCAGTACTTC. It encodes CASSLRTSGRYEQYF.

The chain joins TRBV29-1 to TRBJ2-5; D is unresolved. V gave up 4 bases and J gave up 5 bases, with 11 bases separating them. The V gene's germline CDR1 is SQVTM and CDR2 ANQGSEA. This CDR3 has 12 amino acids. The CDR3: CSVVSTPETQYF. CDR3 DNA: TGCAGCGTTGTCAGTACTCCCGAGACCCAGTACTTC.

The chain has TRBV7-6 and TRBJ2-1; 9 positions match TRBD2. The CDR3 loop spans 15 amino acids. J was trimmed by 7 bases and V by 1 base; bases with no gene match: 5. Per germline, CDR1 SGHVS and CDR2 FNYEAQ. CDR3 in amino acids: CASSLVAGGRNEQFF. For the CDR3, the DNA is TGTGCCAGCAGCTTAGTGGCGGGAGGGCGAAATGAGCAGTTCTTC.

The chain links TRBV6-5 to TRBJ2-7, with D unresolved. V lost 5 bases and J lost 0, with 11 bases in between. This CDR3 spans 14 amino acids. CDR1 is MNHEY and CDR2 is SVGAGI in the germline V gene. DNA for the CDR3: TGTGCCAGCAGTCAGGACCGACGCTCCTACGAGCAGTACTTC. Encoded protein: CASSQDRRSYEQYF.

The chain links TRBV5-6 to TRBJ2-3; D gene unclear. Trimming stripped 0 bases from V and 5 bases from J, with 10 bases between. Germline CDR1 and CDR2: SGHDT and YYEEEE. This CDR3 comprises 14 residues. CDR3 coding DNA: TGTGCCAGCAGCTTGGTCTGGGTCGAAGATACGCAGTATTTT. It specifies CASSLVWVEDTQYF.

CDR3 bases: TGTGCCAGCAGCCAATTTGGGGCCAACGTCCTGACTTTC. Translated, it gives CASSQFGANVLTF. This sequence joins TRBV3-1 (or the pseudogene TRBV3-2) and TRBJ2-6; D gene uncertain. From germline, CDR1 is LGHDT and CDR2 YNNKEL (reference sequence). Trimming stripped 2 bases from V and 3 bases from J, with 2 bases between. This CDR3 has 13 residues.

The CDR3 protein is CASSLSGYLFYNEQFF. CDR3 coding DNA: TGTGCCAGCAGTTTAAGCGGATATCTGTTCTACAATGAGCAGTTCTTC. This chain uses TRBV27 with TRBJ2-1; perhaps TRBD2 as D (5 bases). The CDR3 sequence is 16 residues long. The germline gives CDR1 MNHEY, CDR2 SMNVEV (reference sequence). The ends were cut back, 2 bases at V and 3 bases at J, with 14 bases in the middle.

The chain uses TRBV5-1 and TRBJ2-5, with D perhaps TRBD2 (5 bases). V lost 4 bases and J 5 bases, leaving 9 bases between the germline ends. CDR1 and CDR2 (germline): SGHRS, YFSETQ. This CDR3 region has 12 residues. This CDR3 reads CASSRDYETQYF. In DNA form, the CDR3 reads TGCGCCAGCAGCCGGGATTACGAGACCCAGTACTTC.

V is TRBV20-1 and J is TRBJ2-5; perhaps TRBD1 as D (5 bases). V gave up 3 bases and J gave up 5 bases, with 10 bases separating them. The CDR3 sequence is 12 residues long. Germline V gene lookup returns CDR1 DFQATT and CDR2 SNEGSKA (reference sequence). The CDR3 nucleotides are TGCAGTGCTAGTCGCAGGGTGGAGACCCAGTACTTC. The encoded protein is CSASRRVETQYF.

The V gene is TRBV10-3, the J gene TRBJ2-6, with 8 bases matching TRBD1. The V gene end was trimmed by 10 bases and the J gene end by 0 bases; junction bases not matched to a gene: 8. The CDR3 runs to 16 residues. CDR1 is ENHRY and CDR2 is SYGVKD in the germline V gene. This CDR3 reads CATTGQGRSGANVLTF. CDR3 in DNA: TGTGCCACCACTGGACAGGGACGCTCTGGGGCCAACGTCCTGACTTTC.

The sample holds one count of this clone. DNA of the CDR3: TGTGCCAGCAGCTTGGAGGGACATCCCGAGAGGTCCTCCTACGAGCAGTACTTC. As protein: CASSLEGHPERSSYEQYF. J is TRBJ2-7 and V is TRBV5-4; D perhaps matches TRBD1 (6 bases). Trimming shortened V by 0 bases and J by 0 bases, and 19 bases separated the two germline ends. The CDR3 contains 18 residues. Germline V gene lookup returns CDR1 SGHNT and CDR2 YYREEE (reference sequence).

V and J are TRBV7-2 and TRBJ2-7; 8 bases agree with TRBD1. Germline-derived CDR1 and CDR2 are SGHTA and FQGNSA. CDR3 size: 14 residues. V trimming: 2 bases; J trimming: 2 bases; junction bases outside the gene matches: 2. CDR3 bases: TGTGCCAGCAGCTTAAGACAGGGGACCTACGAGCAGTACTTC. Translating gives CASSLRQGTYEQYF.

This rearrangement joins TRBV5-1 to TRBJ2-7; 9 nucleotides agree with TRBD1. V trimming: 2 bases; J trimming: 6 bases; junction bases outside the gene matches: 6. The length of the CDR3 is 14 residues. Looked up from germline, CDR1 is SGHRS and CDR2 is YFSETQ. CDR3 loop: CASSLQGALSEQYF. The CDR3 DNA reads as TGCGCCAGCAGCTTACAGGGGGCTCTGTCCGAGCAGTACTTC.

This chain connects TRBV4-3 to TRBJ2-7; 8 bases align to TRBD1. Germline CDR1 reads LGHNA; CDR2 reads YSLEER. Trimming took 3 bases from V and 0 from J; bases not matched to a gene: 7. The CDR3 has 16 residues. Here the CDR3 DNA reads TGCGCCAGCAGCCAGGCCCGGGACAGGTTCTCCTACGAGCAGTACTTC. This gives the protein CASSQARDRFSYEQYF.

The chain recombines TRBV5-8 with TRBJ1-4; 9 bases match TRBD1. Trimming took 1 base from V and 7 from J; bases not matched to a gene: 8. The CDR3 is made up of 16 amino acids. Germline loops: CDR1 SGHTS, CDR2 YDEGEE. The CDR3 DNA is TGTGCCAGCAGCTTGCTTGACAGGGGGTTTGTTGAAAAACTGTTTTTT. Protein product: CASSLLDRGFVEKLFF.

The CDR3: CASSQVLIGTMQFF. CDR3 coding DNA: TGCGCCAGCAGCCAAGTTCTAATCGGGACCATGCAGTTCTTC. The genes are TRBV4-1 and TRBJ2-1, with D perhaps assigned TRBD1 or TRBD2 (5 bases each). The CDR3 covers 14 residues. In germline, CDR1 is MGHRA, CDR2 YSYEKL. Trimming shortened V by 1 base and J by 12 bases, and 16 bases separated the two germline ends.

This chain connects TRBV19 to TRBJ2-5; TRBD2 matches at 9 bases. This CDR3 has 16 residues. Germline CDR1 and CDR2: LNHDA and SQIVND (reference sequence). V shed 3 bases and J 2 bases; nucleotides not matched to a gene: 7. CDR3 DNA: TGTGCCAGTAGTATCCGGTTCCTAGCGGGGCAAGAGACCCAGTACTTC. It codes for CASSIRFLAGQETQYF.

The rearrangement uses TRBV6-2 or TRBV6-3 and TRBJ1-6; the D gene is possibly TRBD1 (6 bases). Deletions cut 0 bases from V and 9 bases from J, with 12 bases between. Germline-derived CDR1 and CDR2 are MNHEY and SVGEGT. The CDR3 contains 15 residues. The CDR3 loop is CASSYSQQGSSPLHF. DNA of the CDR3: TGTGCCAGCAGTTACTCACAGCAGGGGAGTTCACCCCTCCACTTT.